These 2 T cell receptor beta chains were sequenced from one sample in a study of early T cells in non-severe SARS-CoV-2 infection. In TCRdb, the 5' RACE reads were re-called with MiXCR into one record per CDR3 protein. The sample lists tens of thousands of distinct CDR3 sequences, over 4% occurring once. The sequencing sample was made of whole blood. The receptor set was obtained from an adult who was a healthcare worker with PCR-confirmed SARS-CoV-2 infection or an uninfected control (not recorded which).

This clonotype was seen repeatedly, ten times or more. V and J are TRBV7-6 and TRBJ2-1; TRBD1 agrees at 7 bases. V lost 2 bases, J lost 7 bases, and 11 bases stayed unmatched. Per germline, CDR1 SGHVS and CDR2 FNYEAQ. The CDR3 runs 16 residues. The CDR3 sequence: CASSLRQGVIGNEQFF. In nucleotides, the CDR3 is TGTGCCAGCAGCTTAAGGCAGGGGGTTATTGGTAATGAGCAGTTCTTC.

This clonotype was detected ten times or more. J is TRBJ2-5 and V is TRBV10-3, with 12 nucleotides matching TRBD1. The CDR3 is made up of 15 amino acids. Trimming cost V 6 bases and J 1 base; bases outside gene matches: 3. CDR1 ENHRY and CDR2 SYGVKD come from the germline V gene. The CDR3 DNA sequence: TGTGCCATCAGAGGGACAGGGGGCCCCCAAGAGACCCAGTACTTC. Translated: CAIRGTGGPQETQYF.